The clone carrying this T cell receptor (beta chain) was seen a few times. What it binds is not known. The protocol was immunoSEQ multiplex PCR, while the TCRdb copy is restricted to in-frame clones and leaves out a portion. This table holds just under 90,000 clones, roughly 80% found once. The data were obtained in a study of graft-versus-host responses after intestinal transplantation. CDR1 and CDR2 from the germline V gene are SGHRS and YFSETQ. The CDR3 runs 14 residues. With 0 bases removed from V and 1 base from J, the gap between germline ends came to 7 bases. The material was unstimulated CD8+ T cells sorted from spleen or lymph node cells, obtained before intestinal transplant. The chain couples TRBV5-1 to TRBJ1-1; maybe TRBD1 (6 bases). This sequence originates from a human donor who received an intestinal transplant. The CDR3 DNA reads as TGCGCCAGCAGCTTGGAACAGGGGAACACTGAAGCTTTCTTT. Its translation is CASSLEQGNTEAFF.